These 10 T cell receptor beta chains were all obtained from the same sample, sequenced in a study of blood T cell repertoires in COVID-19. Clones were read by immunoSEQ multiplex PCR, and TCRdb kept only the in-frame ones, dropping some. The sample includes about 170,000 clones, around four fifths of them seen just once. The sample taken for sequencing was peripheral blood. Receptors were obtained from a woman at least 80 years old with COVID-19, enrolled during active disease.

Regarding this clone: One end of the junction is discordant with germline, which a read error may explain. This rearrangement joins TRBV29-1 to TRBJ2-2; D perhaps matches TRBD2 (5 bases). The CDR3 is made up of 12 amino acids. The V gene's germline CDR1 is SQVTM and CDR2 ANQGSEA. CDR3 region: CSGTRNAGELFF. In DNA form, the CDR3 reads TGCAGCGGAACTAGGAACGCCGGGGAGCTGTTTTTT.

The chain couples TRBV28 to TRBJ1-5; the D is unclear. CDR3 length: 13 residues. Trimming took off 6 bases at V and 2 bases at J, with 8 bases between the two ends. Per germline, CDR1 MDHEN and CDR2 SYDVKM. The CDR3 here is CASSGFGNQPQHF. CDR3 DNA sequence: TGTGCCAGCAGCGGGTTTGGCAATCAGCCCCAGCATTTT.

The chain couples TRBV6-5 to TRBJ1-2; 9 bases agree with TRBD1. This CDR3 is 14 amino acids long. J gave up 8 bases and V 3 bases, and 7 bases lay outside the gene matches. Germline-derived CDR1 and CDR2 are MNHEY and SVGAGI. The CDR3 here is CASSYYRGLAGYTF. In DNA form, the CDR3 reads TGTGCCAGCAGTTATTACAGGGGGCTTGCCGGCTACACCTTC.

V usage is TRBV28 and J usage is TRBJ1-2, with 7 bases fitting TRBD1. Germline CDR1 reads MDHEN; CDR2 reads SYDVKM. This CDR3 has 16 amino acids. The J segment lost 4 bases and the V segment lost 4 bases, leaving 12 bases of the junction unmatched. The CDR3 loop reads CASSSNRDSVGYGYTF. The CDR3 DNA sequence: TGTGCCAGCAGTTCGAATCGGGACAGTGTGGGCTATGGCTACACCTTC.

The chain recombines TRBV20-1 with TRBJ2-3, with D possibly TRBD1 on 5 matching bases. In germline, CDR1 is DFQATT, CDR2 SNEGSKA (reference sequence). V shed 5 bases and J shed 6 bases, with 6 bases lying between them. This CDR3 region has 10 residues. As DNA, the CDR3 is TGCAGTGCTTACAGGGATACGCAGTATTTT. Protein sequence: CSAYRDTQYF.

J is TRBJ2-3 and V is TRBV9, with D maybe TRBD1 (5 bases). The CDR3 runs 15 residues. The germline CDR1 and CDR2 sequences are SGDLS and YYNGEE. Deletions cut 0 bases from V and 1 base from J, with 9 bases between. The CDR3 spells CASSVEQARTDTQYF. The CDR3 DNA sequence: TGTGCCAGCAGCGTAGAACAGGCTCGCACAGATACGCAGTATTTT.

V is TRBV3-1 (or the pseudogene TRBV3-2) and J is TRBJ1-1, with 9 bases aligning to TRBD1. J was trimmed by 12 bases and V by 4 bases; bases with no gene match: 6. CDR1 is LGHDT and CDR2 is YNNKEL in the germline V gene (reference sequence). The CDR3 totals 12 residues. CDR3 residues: CASSLGTGWTFF. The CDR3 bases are TGTGCCAGCAGCCTAGGGACAGGGTGGACTTTCTTT.

DNA of the CDR3: TGCGCCAGCAGGCCCGGGAGTGGCGGGGGCTACAATGAGCAGTTCTTC. This sequence encodes CASRPGSGGGYNEQFF. The genes are TRBV5-1 and TRBJ2-1; 7 bases fit TRBD2. Germline V lookup: CDR1 SGHRS, CDR2 YFSETQ. The trim removed 5 bases at V and 3 bases at J, leaving 11 bases unmatched. This CDR3 is built from 16 residues.

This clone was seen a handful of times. This CDR3 is CASSNRGPGNTIYF. In DNA, the CDR3 is TGTGCCAGCAGCAACAGGGGGCCTGGAAACACCATATATTTT. The chain uses TRBV3-1 (or the pseudogene TRBV3-2) and TRBJ1-3; TRBD1 agrees at 9 bases. After removal of 5 bases from V and 2 bases from J, the junction contained 1 base not matched to a gene. In germline, CDR1 is LGHDT, CDR2 YNNKEL (reference sequence). This CDR3 spans 14 amino acids.

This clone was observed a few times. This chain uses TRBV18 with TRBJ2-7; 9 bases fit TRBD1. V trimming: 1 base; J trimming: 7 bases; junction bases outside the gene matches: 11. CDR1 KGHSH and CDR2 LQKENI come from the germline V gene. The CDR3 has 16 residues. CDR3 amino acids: CASSPLGSGQGLEQYF. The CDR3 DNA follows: TGTGCCAGCTCACCACTAGGTTCGGGACAGGGCCTGGAGCAGTACTTC. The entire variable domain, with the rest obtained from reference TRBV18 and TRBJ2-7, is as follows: NAGVMQNPRHLVRRRGQEARLRCSPMKGHSHVYWYRQLPEEGLKFMVYLQKENIIDESGMPKERFSAEFPKEGPSILRIQQVVRGDSAAYFCASSPLGSGQGLEQYFGPGTRLTVT.